The 22 T cell receptor beta chains reported below all come from one sample, sequenced in a study of OX40 agonist ivuxolimab in advanced cancers. Receptor libraries were prepared by the immunoSEQ multiplex PCR assay. The table was pulled from immuneACCESS by TCRdb, which kept in-frame rearrangements only. Such tables lose some clones; where checked, under half of the loss comes from unresolved V genes, and the rest has no known cause. Counted in this sample were about 78,000 clones; 92% of them appeared once. In total, the top ten clones hold about 3% of the sample. The input for sequencing was CD4+ or CD8+ T cells sorted from blood, taken in a trial of the OX40 agonist ivuxolimab. Source of these receptors: an adult with an advanced solid tumor such as melanoma, head and neck, liver or kidney cancer.

This chain links TRBV6-5 with TRBJ1-2, with 7 positions matching TRBD1. Per germline, CDR1 MNHEY and CDR2 SVGAGI. V lost 4 bases to trimming and J lost 3 bases; unmatched junction nucleotides: 8. The CDR3 is made up of 15 amino acids. The CDR3 region has the DNA TGTGCCAGCAGTTCCTTGGTAGGGGGCTACTATGGCTACACCTTC. Protein: CASSSLVGGYYGYTF.

V is TRBV4-2 and J is TRBJ2-3; D is ambiguous. The CDR3 has 13 residues. The germline V and J ends were trimmed by 0 bases and 5 bases, with 6 bases remaining between them. Germline V gene data show CDR1 as LGHNA and CDR2 as YNFKEQ. Here the CDR3 reads CASSQDSGDTQYF. CDR3 nucleotides: TGTGCCAGCAGCCAAGATTCAGGAGATACGCAGTATTTT.

This chain links TRBV19 with TRBJ2-6; D remains unclear. V lost 8 bases, J lost 5 bases, and 19 bases lay in between. Germline CDR1 reads LNHDA; CDR2 reads SQIVND (reference sequence). The CDR3 spans 16 residues. The DNA of the CDR3 is TGTGCCAGTGTCTCGACGGAGCTCAGGAGGGCCAACGTCCTGACTTTC. Translated: CASVSTELRRANVLTF.

The chain has TRBV5-4 and TRBJ2-7; the D gene is possibly TRBD1 (6 bases). The CDR3 is 15 amino acids. The germline CDR1 and CDR2 sequences are SGHNT and YYREEE (reference sequence). The ends were cut back, 3 bases at V and 4 bases at J, with 17 bases in the middle. The CDR3 DNA sequence: TGTGCCAGCAGCTCCCGAGGGGGACCTTATTACGAGCAGTACTTC. Amino acid sequence: CASSSRGGPYYEQYF.

This chain connects TRBV9 to TRBJ1-1, with D possibly being TRBD1 (6 bases). Between the trimmed V and J ends, which lost 3 bases and 4 bases, there was a span of 13 bases. The germline gives CDR1 SGDLS, CDR2 YYNGEE. The length of the CDR3 is 14 residues. CDR3 amino acids: CASSEQGLATEAFF. In DNA, the CDR3 is TGTGCCAGCAGCGAACAGGGTTTGGCCACTGAAGCTTTCTTT.

V and J are TRBV7-5 and TRBJ1-1; the table's D call TRBD1 went unverified against the DNA. TRBV7-5 is noted as a pseudogene. The CDR3 is made up of 17 amino acids. The CDR3 coding sequence is TGTGCCAGAAGCCCCCATCCCCATACAGCCAAGAACACTGAAGCTTTCTTT. Translating it yields CARSPHPHTAKNTEAFF.

The chain's CDR3 is CASSPDSSYEQYF. The DNA for the CDR3 is TGTGCCAGCAGCCCGGACAGTTCCTACGAGCAGTACTTC. The rearrangement links TRBV7-9 to TRBJ2-7, with D perhaps matching TRBD1 (6 bases). Germline CDR1 is SEHNR and CDR2 is FQNEAQ (reference sequence). The CDR3 length is 13 residues. Trimming took off 5 bases at V and 1 base at J, with 9 bases between the two ends.

The chain combines TRBV19 with TRBJ2-3; D might be TRBD2 (7 bases). From germline, CDR1 is LNHDA and CDR2 SQIVND (reference sequence). There are 15 residues in the CDR3. V dropped 7 bases and J dropped 4 bases, with 18 bases sitting between them. DNA of the CDR3: TGTGCCAGTACCCTGGGGGGGGGCCCCCCAGATACGCAGTATTTT. Its translation is CASTLGGGPPDTQYF. The variable domain in full, completed from reference TRBV19 and TRBJ2-3, reads DGGITQSPKYLFRKEGQNVTLSCEQNLNHDAMYWYRQDPGQGLRLIYYSQIVNDFQKGDIAEGYSVSREKKESFPLTVTSAQKNPTAFYLCASTLGGGPPDTQYFGPGTRLTVL.

The rearrangement links TRBV6-6 to TRBJ1-1, with unresolved D. The CDR3 loop spans 12 amino acids. CDR1 is MNHNY, CDR2 SVGAGI, per germline (reference sequence). V gave up 5 bases and J gave up 4 bases, with 8 bases separating them. The CDR3 protein is CASSPLRTEAFF. The CDR3 nucleotides are TGTGCCAGCAGTCCCCTGCGCACTGAAGCTTTCTTT.

This chain uses TRBV29-1 with TRBJ1-2; D is undetermined. Trimming shortened V by 7 bases and J by 1 base, and 10 bases separated the two germline ends. This CDR3 comprises 12 residues. Germline V gene sequence: CDR1 SQVTM, CDR2 ANQGSEA. The CDR3: CSAWRVNYGYTF. In nucleotides, the CDR3 is TGCAGCGCCTGGCGGGTTAACTATGGCTACACCTTC.

The J gene is TRBJ2-1, the V gene TRBV5-1; 7 nucleotides line up with TRBD2. V was clipped by 4 bases and J by 0 bases; unmatched bases: 7. Germline V gene data show CDR1 as SGHRS and CDR2 as YFSETQ. CDR3 length equals 16 residues. The CDR3 DNA reads as TGCGCCAGCAGCACCACTAGCGTTAGCTCCTACAATGAGCAGTTCTTC. Residues: CASSTTSVSSYNEQFF.

In its sample, this clone was seen once. V and J are TRBV10-3 and TRBJ1-1; D might be TRBD1 (5 bases). V was clipped by 1 base and J by 0 bases, with 6 bases between them. The germline gives CDR1 ENHRY, CDR2 SYGVKD. The CDR3 is 14 residues long. CDR3 in DNA: TGTGCCATCAGTGAGTGGGACTTGAACACTGAAGCTTTCTTT. It codes for CAISEWDLNTEAFF.

The J gene is TRBJ2-7, the V gene TRBV11-3; D gene unclear. The CDR3 extends over 15 amino acids. Between the trimmed V and J ends, which lost 3 bases and 0 bases, there was a span of 12 bases. CDR1 is SGHNT, CDR2 YENEEA, per germline. The CDR3 DNA is TGTGCCAGCAGCTTGGGCACCAGCAGCTCCTACGAGCAGTACTTC. It translates to CASSLGTSSSYEQYF.

The chain employs TRBV7-8 and TRBJ1-1; no firm D call. V lost 2 bases and J lost 6, with 10 bases in between. Germline CDR1 is SGHVS and CDR2 is FQNEAQ. This CDR3 is built from 13 residues. The CDR3: CASSLSTFSEAFF. CDR3 nucleotides: TGTGCCAGCAGCTTAAGCACTTTTTCTGAAGCTTTCTTT.

Concerning this clone: A read error may produce the germline difference seen at one junction end. The V and J genes are TRBV7-7 and TRBJ1-4; tentatively, D is TRBD1 (5 bases). Germline V gives CDR1 SSHAT, CDR2 FNYEAQ (reference sequence). The CDR3 totals 15 residues. The CDR3 nucleotides read TGTGCTAGCAGCTTAGGGGATAGCCGTAATGAAAAACTGTTTTTT. Translation: CASSLGDSRNEKLFF.

The table lists this clone with a count of one. J is TRBJ1-2 and V is TRBV7-9, with D possibly being TRBD1 (5 bases). CDR1 and CDR2 (germline): SEHNR, FQNEAQ (reference sequence). V lost 2 bases to trimming and J lost 8 bases, with 27 bases between them. The CDR3 runs to 18 residues. The CDR3 DNA follows: TGTGCCAGCAGCTTATCGTGGGGATTAGGGGCGCGAATCGACGGCTACACCTTC. Its translation: CASSLSWGLGARIDGYTF.

The rearrangement joins TRBV6-6 to TRBJ1-5; no clear D gene. The CDR3 is 12 amino acids. The germline CDR1 and CDR2 sequences are MNHNY and SVGAGI (reference sequence). V was trimmed by 6 bases and J by 12 bases, leaving 15 bases between them. The CDR3 DNA sequence: TGTGCCAGCAGCCCTCGAGACATGGACCAGCATTTT. Translation gives CASSPRDMDQHF.

The chain is built from TRBV28 and TRBJ1-2; D is undetermined. CDR1 MDHEN and CDR2 SYDVKM come from the germline V gene. There are 14 residues in the CDR3. Between the trimmed V and J ends, which lost 7 bases and 1 base, there was a span of 13 bases. CDR3 sequence (DNA): TGTGCCAGCACCCTCGGAACTCTTAACTATGGCTACACCTTC. Protein: CASTLGTLNYGYTF.

This sequence joins TRBV15 and TRBJ1-2; D ambiguous. The ends were cut back, 0 bases at V and 8 bases at J, with 16 bases in the middle. CDR1 LNHNV and CDR2 YYDKDF come from the germline V gene (reference sequence). The CDR3 has 15 amino acids. In DNA, the CDR3 is TGTGCCACCAGCAGAGATCGCGCGGGTGCGGGAGGCTACACCTTC. Translation: CATSRDRAGAGGYTF. The full variable domain, its missing parts supplied by reference TRBV15 and TRBJ1-2, is DAMVIQNPRYQVTQFGKPVTLSCSQTLNHNVMYWYQQKSSQAPKLLFHYYDKDFNNEADTPDNFQSRRPNTSFCFLDIRSPGLGDTAMYLCATSRDRAGAGGYTFGSGTRLTVV.

The rearrangement joins TRBV4-2 to TRBJ1-1; no firm D call. Trimming removed 1 base at V and 0 bases at J, with 6 bases between. Per germline, CDR1 LGHNA and CDR2 YNFKEQ. This CDR3 has 14 amino acids. In nucleotides, the CDR3 is TGTGCCAGCAGCCAAGTTGGGCTGAACACTGAAGCTTTCTTT. Translation gives CASSQVGLNTEAFF.

V is TRBV5-1 and J is TRBJ2-1; D might be TRBD2 (5 bases). Germline CDR1 and CDR2: SGHRS and YFSETQ. Deletions cut 0 bases from V and 7 bases from J, with 11 bases between. The CDR3 spans 14 residues. CDR3 loop: CASSLELGINEQFF. The DNA for the CDR3 is TGCGCCAGCAGCTTGGAACTCGGGATAAATGAGCAGTTCTTC.

This CDR3 reads CASSRQGAGDTQYF. The CDR3 nucleotides read TGTGCCAGCAGTCGACAGGGGGCCGGAGATACGCAGTATTTT. The V gene is TRBV28, the J gene TRBJ2-3; the match to TRBD1 covers 10 bases. This CDR3 comprises 14 residues. Germline V gene data show CDR1 as MDHEN and CDR2 as SYDVKM. J gave up 5 bases and V 5 bases, and 4 bases lay outside the gene matches.